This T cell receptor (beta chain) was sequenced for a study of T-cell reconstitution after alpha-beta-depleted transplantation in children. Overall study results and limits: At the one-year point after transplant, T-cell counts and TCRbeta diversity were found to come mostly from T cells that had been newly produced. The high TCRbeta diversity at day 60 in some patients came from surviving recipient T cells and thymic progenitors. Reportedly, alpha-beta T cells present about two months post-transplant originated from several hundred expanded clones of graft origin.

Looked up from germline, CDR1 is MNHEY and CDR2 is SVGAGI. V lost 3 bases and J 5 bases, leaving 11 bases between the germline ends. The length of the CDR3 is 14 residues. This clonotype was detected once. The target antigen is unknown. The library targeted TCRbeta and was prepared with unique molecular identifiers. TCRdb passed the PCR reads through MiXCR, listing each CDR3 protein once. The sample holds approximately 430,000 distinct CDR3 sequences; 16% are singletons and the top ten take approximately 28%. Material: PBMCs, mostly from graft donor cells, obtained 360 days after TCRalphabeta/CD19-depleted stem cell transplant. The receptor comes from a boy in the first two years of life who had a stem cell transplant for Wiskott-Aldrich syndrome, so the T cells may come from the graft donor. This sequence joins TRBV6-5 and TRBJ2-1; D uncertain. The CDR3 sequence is CASSYRGLNNEQFF. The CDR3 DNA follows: TGTGCCAGCAGTTATAGAGGCTTAAACAATGAGCAGTTCTTC.